The 23 T cell receptor beta chains below come from one sample, sequenced in a study of blood T cells in healthy people across ages. The use of a sample-barcoded 5' primer and a J-beta primer mix characterized a second PCR of 7 to 11 cycles. Via MiXCR, TCRdb re-called the 5' RACE reads, giving one row per CDR3 protein. This sample has some 690,000 distinct CDR3 sequences, with 22% found just once. Input material: blood. The receptors were gathered from a man aged 70 or older in good health.

This clonotype was seen ten or more times. The chain has TRBV7-2 and TRBJ2-3; D uncertain. This CDR3 spans 13 amino acids. Germline V gene lookup returns CDR1 SGHTA and CDR2 FQGNSA. Trimming stripped 5 bases from V and 1 base from J, with 7 bases between. This CDR3 reads CASSIPGTDTQYF. The CDR3 DNA follows: TGTGCCAGCAGCATACCAGGCACAGATACGCAGTATTTT.

The rearrangement joins TRBV7-8 to TRBJ2-2; TRBD2 aligns across 11 bases. The CDR3 totals 17 residues. Germline loops: CDR1 SGHVS, CDR2 FQNEAQ. The J segment lost 4 bases and the V segment lost 2 bases, leaving 6 bases of the junction unmatched. The DNA of the CDR3 is TGTGCCAGCAGCTTAACAAATAGCGGGGGGGGCACCGGGGAGCTGTTTTTT. It is translated as CASSLTNSGGGTGELFF. Filled out from reference TRBV7-8 and TRBJ2-2, the complete variable domain reads GAGVSQSPRYKVAKRGQDVALRCDPISGHVSLFWYQQALGQGPEFLTYFQNEAQLDKSGLPSDRFFAERPEGSVSTLKIQRTQQEDSAVYLCASSLTNSGGGTGELFFGEGSRLTVL.

The chain employs TRBV29-1 and TRBJ2-1, with TRBD2 as a possible D gene (5 bases). Germline V CDR1 and CDR2: SQVTM, ANQGSEA. Trimming shortened V by 6 bases and J by 4 bases, and 13 bases separated the two germline ends. The CDR3 is 13 amino acids. The CDR3 is CSVSRTGYNEQFF. CDR3 nucleotide sequence: TGCAGCGTCTCTAGGACTGGGTACAATGAGCAGTTCTTC.

This clonotype was seen a handful of times. The V gene is TRBV3-1, the J gene TRBJ1-1; unclear D gene. Trimming left V 0 bases short and J 0 bases short, with 8 bases between. The CDR3 runs 15 residues. Germline V gene lookup returns CDR1 LGHDT and CDR2 YNNKEL (reference sequence). The chain's CDR3 is CASSQEAVMNTEAFF. The DNA of the CDR3 is TGTGCCAGCAGCCAAGAAGCTGTGATGAACACTGAAGCTTTCTTT. The full variable domain, rest sourced from reference TRBV3-1 and TRBJ1-1, is DTAVSQTPKYLVTQMGNDKSIKCEQNLGHDTMYWYKQDSKKFLKIMFSYNNKELIINETVPNRFSPKSPDKAHLNLHINSLELGDSAVYFCASSQEAVMNTEAFFGQGTRLTVV.

This clonotype was observed a handful of times. The genes are TRBV19 and TRBJ2-7; 11 bases line up with TRBD1. The CDR3 runs 14 residues. Trimming removed 3 bases from V and 3 bases from J; junction bases left unmatched: 1. Germline CDR1 is LNHDA and CDR2 is SQIVND (reference sequence). CDR3 residues: CASSMDRGRYEQYV. The DNA for the CDR3 is TGTGCCAGTAGTATGGACAGGGGGCGCTACGAGCAGTACGTC.

The CDR3: CASSFQTLLGTQYF. In DNA, the CDR3 is TGCGCCAGCAGCTTCCAGACCCTTCTGGGTACGCAGTATTTT. The J gene is TRBJ2-3, the V gene TRBV5-1; D is undetermined. V was clipped by 2 bases and J by 8 bases, with 15 bases between them. The germline V gene has CDR1 SGHRS and CDR2 YFSETQ. The CDR3 contains 14 residues.

This chain links TRBV6-6 with TRBJ2-2; D gene uncertain. This CDR3 contains 13 residues. The ends were cut back, 6 bases at V and 5 bases at J, with 10 bases in the middle. Germline loops: CDR1 MNHNY, CDR2 SVGAGI (reference sequence). Written as DNA, the CDR3 is TGTGCCAGCAGCCGGCTGCTAACCGGGGAGCTGTTTTTT. It yields the protein CASSRLLTGELFF.

The chain is built from TRBV5-1 and TRBJ1-3, with 7 positions matching TRBD1. This CDR3 is built from 15 residues. After removal of 4 bases from V and 5 bases from J, the junction contained 9 bases not matched to a gene. CDR1 is SGHRS and CDR2 is YFSETQ in the germline V gene. The CDR3 is CASSPDRVGRNTIYF. CDR3 coding DNA: TGCGCCAGCAGCCCAGACAGGGTTGGGAGAAACACCATATATTTT.

The CDR3 sequence: CASSLTPGLNANIQYF. For the CDR3, the DNA is TGTGCCAGCAGCCTAACCCCCGGCCTTAATGCAAACATTCAGTACTTC. This chain joins TRBV7-2 and TRBJ2-4; D remains unclear. The germline CDR1 and CDR2 sequences are SGHTA and FQGNSA. This CDR3 has 16 residues. V lost 5 bases, J lost 6 bases, and 20 bases lay in between.

In this sample, this clonotype turned up many times. This chain uses TRBV6-2 or TRBV6-3 with TRBJ2-5; a possible D gene is TRBD1 (5 bases). The J call is uncertain, as TRBJ2-7 better fits the DNA end. The germline CDR1 and CDR2 sequences are MNHEY and SVGEGT. The CDR3 runs to 12 residues. The CDR3 region is CASSPGSYEQYV. The CDR3 nucleotides read TGTGCCAGCTCACCAGGGTCATACGAGCAGTACGTC.

This clonotype was seen a few times. The chain recombines TRBV6-6 with TRBJ2-5, with D uncertain. V lost 7 bases and J 3 bases, leaving 15 bases between the germline ends. The germline V gene has CDR1 MNHNY and CDR2 SVGAGI (reference sequence). This CDR3 has 14 residues. The CDR3 bases are TGTGCCAGCACCCAGGCCGGGCGTAAAGAGACCCAGTACTTC. Translated, it gives CASTQAGRKETQYF.

The genes are TRBV20-1 and TRBJ2-3; maybe TRBD1 (5 bases). CDR1 and CDR2 from the germline V gene are DFQATT and SNEGSKA (reference sequence). The V end lost 3 bases, the J end lost 8 bases, and 33 bases lay between the germline ends. The CDR3 loop spans 19 amino acids. The CDR3 region is CSASKPTPGVATIQGTQYF. CDR3 nucleotides: TGCAGTGCTAGCAAACCCACTCCGGGCGTAGCCACCATCCAGGGTACGCAGTATTTT.

V and J are TRBV6-5 and TRBJ2-3; D is possibly TRBD1 or TRBD2 (5 bases each). Germline V lookup: CDR1 MNHEY, CDR2 SVGAGI. The CDR3 consists of 15 residues. Trimming stripped 2 bases from V and 3 bases from J, with 12 bases between. The CDR3 DNA reads as TGTGCCAGCAGTTACCGTCGGGACCGGACAGATACGCAGTATTTT. Its protein is CASSYRRDRTDTQYF.

The chain carries TRBV7-2 and TRBJ2-5, with D perhaps matching TRBD2 (5 bases). CDR1 SGHTA and CDR2 FQGNSA come from the germline V gene. Deletions cut 5 bases from V and 5 bases from J, with 9 bases between. The CDR3 has 12 amino acids. Written as DNA, the CDR3 is TGTGCCAGCAGCACTACGGGGGAGACCCAGTACTTC. This gives the protein CASSTTGETQYF.

This clonotype was seen more than once but under ten times. CDR3 bases: TGCGCCAGCAGCCAAGATTGGTCTCGATTGTCTGGGGCCAACGTCCTGACTTTC. Amino acid sequence: CASSQDWSRLSGANVLTF. This chain links TRBV4-1 with TRBJ2-6, with D unclear. There are 18 residues in the CDR3. Trimming stripped 0 bases from V and 1 base from J, with 13 bases between. Germline-derived CDR1 and CDR2 are MGHRA and YSYEKL.

Of note for this clonotype: One junction end does not reproduce the germline sequence, and a read error may be involved. The chain combines TRBV27 with TRBJ2-3, with 7 bases that match TRBD2. The CDR3 is 15 amino acids. CDR1 is MNHEY, CDR2 SMNVEV, per germline (reference sequence). CDR3 nucleotide sequence: TGTGCCAGCAGTCCCTTGGGAGCGGGGAGCGATATGCAGTATTTT. Translated: CASSPLGAGSDMQYF.

V gene TRBV6-5 combines with J gene TRBJ1-2, with D perhaps TRBD1 (5 bases). The V gene's germline CDR1 is MNHEY and CDR2 SVGAGI. V was trimmed by 5 bases and J by 8 bases, leaving 18 bases between them. The CDR3 length is 14 residues. The CDR3 DNA reads TGTGCCAGCAGTCTAAAGACAGCGGGGAGCGGCTACACCTTC. Amino acids: CASSLKTAGSGYTF.

The chain carries TRBV27 and TRBJ2-5, with TRBD2 matching 9 bases. Germline values: CDR1 MNHEY, CDR2 SMNVEV (reference sequence). The CDR3 sequence is 16 residues long. Unmatched junction bases numbered 8, after V lost 5 bases and J lost 1 base. The CDR3 bases are TGTGCCAGCAGTATCAATAGCGGGAGACTCCAAGAGACCCAGTACTTC. Its protein product is CASSINSGRLQETQYF.

The chain carries TRBV28 and TRBJ2-1, with TRBD2 matching over 9 bases. The J call may be faulty, since TRBJ2-7 better matches the DNA end. This CDR3 region has 18 residues. Germline V gene lookup returns CDR1 MDHEN and CDR2 SYDVKM. The CDR3 spells CASSTGNPSGEFPYEQYF. The CDR3 DNA is TGTGCCAGCAGTACCGGAAACCCTAGCGGGGAATTTCCCTACGAGCAGTACTTC.

V and J are TRBV27 and TRBJ2-1; D perhaps matches TRBD2 (6 bases). V lost 5 bases and J 10 bases, leaving 15 bases between the germline ends. There are 13 residues in the CDR3. Per the germline V gene, CDR1 is MNHEY and CDR2 is SMNVEV (reference sequence). The CDR3 nucleotides read TGTGCCAGCAGTGTACACGGGGGATACGAGCAGTTCTTC. This sequence encodes CASSVHGGYEQFF.

The chain has TRBV29-1 and TRBJ2-1; 11 bases fit TRBD2. The CDR3 totals 14 residues. Germline V gene data show CDR1 as SQVTM and CDR2 as ANQGSEA. The J segment lost 7 bases and the V segment lost 7 bases, leaving 9 bases of the junction unmatched. The CDR3 sequence: CSARGLAGGNEQFF. In nucleotides, the CDR3 is TGCAGCGCGCGGGGGCTAGCGGGGGGAAATGAGCAGTTCTTC.

The chain joins TRBV5-1 to TRBJ2-1; D is possibly TRBD1 (6 bases). CDR3 length equals 15 residues. V lost 2 bases, J lost 8 bases, and 17 bases lay in between. The germline gives CDR1 SGHRS, CDR2 YFSETQ. The CDR3 loop is CASSLGQGLQYEQFF. For the CDR3, the DNA is TGCGCCAGCAGCTTAGGTCAGGGGTTGCAATATGAGCAGTTCTTC.

The V call is TRBV7-9, the J call TRBJ1-1; TRBD1 matches at 12 bases. Unmatched junction bases numbered 8, after V lost 2 bases and J lost 10 bases. The CDR3 is 15 residues long. Per the germline V gene, CDR1 is SEHNR and CDR2 is FQNEAQ (reference sequence). The CDR3 DNA reads as TGTGCCAGCAGCTTATCCTCGGGACAGGGGGCGCGAGCTTTCTTT. This sequence encodes CASSLSSGQGARAFF.